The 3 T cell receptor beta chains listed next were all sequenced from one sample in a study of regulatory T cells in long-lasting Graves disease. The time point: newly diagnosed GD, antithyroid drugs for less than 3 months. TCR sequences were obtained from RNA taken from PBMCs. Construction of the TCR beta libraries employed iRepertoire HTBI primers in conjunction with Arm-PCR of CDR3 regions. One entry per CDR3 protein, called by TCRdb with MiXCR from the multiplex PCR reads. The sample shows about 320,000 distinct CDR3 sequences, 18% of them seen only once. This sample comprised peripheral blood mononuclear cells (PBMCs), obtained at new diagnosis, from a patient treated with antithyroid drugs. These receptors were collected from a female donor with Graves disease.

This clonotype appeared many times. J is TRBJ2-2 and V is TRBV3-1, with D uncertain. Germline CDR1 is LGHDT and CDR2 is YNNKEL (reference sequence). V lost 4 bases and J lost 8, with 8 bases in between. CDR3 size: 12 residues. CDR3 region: CASSRAKGELFF. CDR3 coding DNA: TGTGCCAGCAGCCGGGCTAAGGGGGAGCTGTTTTTT.

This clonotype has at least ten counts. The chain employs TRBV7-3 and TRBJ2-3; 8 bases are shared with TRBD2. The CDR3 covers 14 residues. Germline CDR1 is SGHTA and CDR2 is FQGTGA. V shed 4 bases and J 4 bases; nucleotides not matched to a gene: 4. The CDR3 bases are TGTGCCAGCAGCTCCCGGACTAGCCCAGATACGCAGTATTTT. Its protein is CASSSRTSPDTQYF.

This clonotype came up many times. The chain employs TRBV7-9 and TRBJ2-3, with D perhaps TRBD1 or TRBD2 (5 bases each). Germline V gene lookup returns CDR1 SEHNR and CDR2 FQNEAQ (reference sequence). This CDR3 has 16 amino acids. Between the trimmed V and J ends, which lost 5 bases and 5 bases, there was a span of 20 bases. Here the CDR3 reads CASSQSGTLMVDTQYF. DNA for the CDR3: TGTGCCAGCAGCCAATCCGGGACCTTGATGGTAGATACGCAGTATTTT.